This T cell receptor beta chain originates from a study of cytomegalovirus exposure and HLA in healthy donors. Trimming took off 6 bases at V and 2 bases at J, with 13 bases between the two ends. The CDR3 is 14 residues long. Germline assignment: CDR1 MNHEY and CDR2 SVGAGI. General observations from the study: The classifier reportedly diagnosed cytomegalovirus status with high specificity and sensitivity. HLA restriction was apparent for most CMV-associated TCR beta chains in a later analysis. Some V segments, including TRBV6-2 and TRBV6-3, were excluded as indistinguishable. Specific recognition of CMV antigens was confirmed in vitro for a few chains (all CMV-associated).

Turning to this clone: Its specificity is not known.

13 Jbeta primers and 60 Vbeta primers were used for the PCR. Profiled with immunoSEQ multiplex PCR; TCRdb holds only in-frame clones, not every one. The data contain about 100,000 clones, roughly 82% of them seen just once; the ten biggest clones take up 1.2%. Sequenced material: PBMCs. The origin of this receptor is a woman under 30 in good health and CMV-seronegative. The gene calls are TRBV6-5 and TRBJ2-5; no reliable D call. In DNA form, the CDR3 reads TGTGCCAGCAGGCAAATATCACGGCAAGAGACCCAGTACTTC. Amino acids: CASRQISRQETQYF.